Listed below are T cell receptor beta chains from one sample, sequenced in a study of cytomegalovirus exposure and HLA in healthy donors. Sequencing was performed with immunoSEQ multiplex PCR; in TCRdb, only in-frame clones are kept and a portion is missing. The repertoire holds tens of thousands of clones, with 65% to 85% as singletons. Sequencing input: PBMCs. The receptors originated from a woman in her forties in good health and CMV-seropositive. CDR3s include the opening cysteine and the closing phenylalanine or tryptophan. D genes are given only for firm matches.

cdr3_nt cdr3_aa j_call v_call d_call
TGCAGCGTTCTTCCGACAGGGGGTAGAGGAATGAACACTGAAGCTTTCTTT CSVLPTGGRGMNTEAFF TRBJ1-1 TRBV29-1 TRBD1
TGTGCCAGCAGTGGGCCGGCGGTCCAAGAGACCCAGTACTTC CASSGPAVQETQYF TRBJ2-5 TRBV6-1 NA
TGTGCCAGCAGCCCCCACCGGGCAGGGATTAATCAGCCCCAGCATTTT CASSPHRAGINQPQHF TRBJ1-5 TRBV28 NA
TGTGCCACCAGCAGGCCAGGGAATCAGCCCCAGCATTTT CATSRPGNQPQHF TRBJ1-5 TRBV15 NA
TGTGCCAGCAGACGAGGGACAGGGGTTTACGAGCAGTACTTC CASRRGTGVYEQYF TRBJ2-7 TRBV6-1 TRBD1
TGTGCCAGCAGTTATGAAACAGGGGGCCGAGATGGCTACACCTTC CASSYETGGRDGYTF TRBJ1-2 TRBV6-5 TRBD1
TGTGCCAGCAGTTATGAGGGGGAAGGGGCTTTCTTT CASSYEGEGAFF TRBJ1-1 TRBV6-5 NA
TGTGCCAGCTCACAACAAACCAGGGGGCGCTCCTATGGCTACACCTTC CASSQQTRGRSYGYTF TRBJ1-2 TRBV18 TRBD1
TGTGCCAGCAGGGACAGCCGGAACACTGAAGCTTTCTTT CASRDSRNTEAFF TRBJ1-1 TRBV6-1 NA
TGTGCCCTGCGGACTAGCGGAAACACCGGGGAGCTGTTTTTT CALRTSGNTGELFF TRBJ2-2 TRBV6-1 TRBD2